Each of the 15 T cell receptor beta chains below was sequenced from the same sample in a study of spatial heterogeneity in lung cancer. In TCRdb, the 5' RACE reads were re-called with MiXCR into one record per CDR3 protein. In the table there are tens of thousands of distinct CDR3 sequences, roughly 5.7% of which are singletons. Time point here: sample taken at primary tumor resection. Sample: PBMCs, taken at surgery. The receptors originated from a male donor with early-stage non-small cell lung cancer.

This clonotype came up many times. The chain carries TRBV20-1 and TRBJ2-7, with a possible D match to TRBD1 (6 bases). Germline V gives CDR1 DFQATT, CDR2 SNEGSKA (reference sequence). V gave up 5 bases and J gave up 6 bases, with 23 bases separating them. The CDR3 has 15 amino acids. This CDR3 reads CSAPSGTHDPSEQYF. The CDR3 nucleotides read TGCAGTGCTCCCTCCGGGACACATGACCCTAGCGAGCAGTACTTC.

This clonotype showed up many times. The CDR3 DNA reads as TGTGCCAGCAGCTTAGCGGTAGGCTCTGGGGCCAACGTCCTGACTTTC. Translated, it gives CASSLAVGSGANVLTF. The chain employs TRBV7-9 and TRBJ2-6; D gene unclear. CDR3 length: 16 amino acids. The germline V gene encodes CDR1 SEHNR and CDR2 FQNEAQ (reference sequence). The V and J ends lost 0 bases and 0 bases respectively, with 6 bases between them.

This clonotype was seen at least ten times. CDR3 DNA: TGTGCCAGCAGCCCTACAGGGCTCCTGGGCTACACCTTC. This translates into CASSPTGLLGYTF. The chain combines TRBV27 with TRBJ1-2; weak D call: TRBD1 (6 bases). This CDR3 contains 13 residues. Germline assignment: CDR1 MNHEY and CDR2 SMNVEV (reference sequence). Trimming removed 6 bases at V and 8 bases at J, with 16 bases between.

This clonotype has ten or more counts. A junction boundary mismatches the germline segment, possibly from a read error. The chain joins TRBV7-8 to TRBJ2-2; unclear D gene. Germline-derived CDR1 and CDR2 are SGHVS and FQNEAQ. The CDR3 spans 14 residues. For the CDR3, the DNA is TGTGCCAGCAGTTTAGGAGTCGGGACCGGGGAGCTGTTTTTT. As protein: CASSLGVGTGELFF.

The DNA of the CDR3 is TGCGCCAGCAGCCAGCCGGGACTAGCGGGAGGGCATCGGGCCGGGGAGCTGTTTTTT. As protein: CASSQPGLAGGHRAGELFF. The chain uses TRBV4-1 and TRBJ2-2, with 16 bases fitting TRBD2. This CDR3 is built from 19 residues. Per the germline V gene, CDR1 is MGHRA and CDR2 is YSYEKL. The trim removed 3 bases at V and 6 bases at J, leaving 10 bases unmatched.

This clonotype was counted a few times. The chain has TRBV6-1 and TRBJ2-1; 8 positions match TRBD2. This CDR3 is built from 14 residues. Germline-derived CDR1 and CDR2 are MNHNS and SASEGT. Trimming took 7 bases from V and 6 from J; bases not matched to a gene: 8. This CDR3 reads CASTQGLASNEQFF. Here the CDR3 DNA reads TGTGCCAGCACCCAAGGACTAGCTTCCAATGAGCAGTTCTTC.

This clonotype occurred many times. The chain is built from TRBV20-1 and TRBJ2-1, with D tentatively TRBD2 (7 bases). Between the trimmed V and J ends, which lost 5 bases and 4 bases, there was a span of 12 bases. The CDR3 is 13 residues long. Germline V gene sequence: CDR1 DFQATT, CDR2 SNEGSKA (reference sequence). CDR3 protein: CSARGDTYNEQFF. The CDR3 DNA reads TGCAGTGCTCGGGGGGACACTTACAATGAGCAGTTCTTC.

This clonotype was seen ten or more times. The chain carries TRBV4-2 and TRBJ2-3, with 8 bases that match TRBD1. This CDR3 is 15 amino acids long. Per the germline V gene, CDR1 is LGHNA and CDR2 is YNFKEQ. Germline trimming cut 7 bases from V and 2 bases from J; bases unmatched to any gene: 8. In DNA, the CDR3 is TGTGCCAGCAAGGAACAGGGGGGTTACACAGATACGCAGTATTTT. It codes for CASKEQGGYTDTQYF.

This clonotype was picked up many times. J is TRBJ1-1 and V is TRBV2, with D possibly TRBD1 on 5 matching bases. Germline V gene sequence: CDR1 SNHLY, CDR2 FYNNEI. This CDR3 is built from 13 residues. The ends were cut back, 5 bases at V and 1 base at J, with 8 bases in the middle. The CDR3 DNA sequence: TGTGCCAGCAGTCAGGGAGGGAACACTGAAGCTTTCTTT. It specifies CASSQGGNTEAFF.

The CDR3 loop reads CASTLRTGMNTEAFF. The CDR3 nucleotides read TGTGCCAGCACCCTACGGACAGGAATGAACACTGAAGCTTTCTTT. V is TRBV6-1 and J is TRBJ1-1; 7 bases fit TRBD1. The CDR3 totals 15 residues. Unmatched junction bases numbered 8, after V lost 7 bases and J lost 0 bases. Germline V gene sequence: CDR1 MNHNS, CDR2 SASEGT.

In its sample, this clonotype was seen many times. The chain uses TRBV20-1 and TRBJ2-1; TRBD2 is a possible D gene (6 bases). This CDR3 spans 16 amino acids. Trimming left V 3 bases short and J 9 bases short, with 24 bases between. Germline CDR1 reads DFQATT; CDR2 reads SNEGSKA (reference sequence). The CDR3: CSASYGDSRTPGEQFF. The CDR3 DNA sequence: TGCAGTGCTAGTTACGGGGACTCTAGAACACCGGGTGAGCAGTTCTTC.

This clonotype was counted many times. This chain links TRBV6-1 with TRBJ2-7, with 8 bases matching TRBD2. V was clipped by 1 base and J by 1 base; unmatched bases: 3. Per the germline V gene, CDR1 is MNHNS and CDR2 is SASEGT. The CDR3 has 15 amino acids. In DNA form, the CDR3 reads TGTGCCAGCAGTGAAGAGGTAGCGGGGTCCTACGAGCAGTACTTC. This gives the protein CASSEEVAGSYEQYF.

This clonotype came up many times. The gene calls are TRBV28 and TRBJ2-7, with a tentative D call TRBD2 (6 bases). This CDR3 spans 17 amino acids. V lost 2 bases and J lost 0, with 17 bases in between. Germline loops: CDR1 MDHEN, CDR2 SYDVKM. CDR3 residues: CASSLLPLAVSSYEQYF. CDR3 nucleotides: TGTGCCAGCAGTTTACTGCCCTTAGCGGTAAGCTCCTACGAGCAGTACTTC.

This clonotype was observed at least ten times. The genes are TRBV20-1 and TRBJ2-5, with TRBD1 identical over 8 bases. Germline lookup yields CDR1 DFQATT and CDR2 SNEGSKA (reference sequence). The V gene end was trimmed by 2 bases and the J gene end by 5 bases; junction bases not matched to a gene: 10. This CDR3 region has 15 residues. The CDR3: CSARRATGAGETQYF. As DNA, the CDR3 is TGCAGTGCTAGACGGGCGACAGGGGCCGGGGAGACCCAGTACTTC.

This chain connects TRBV5-4 to TRBJ2-5, with 7 bases lining up with TRBD2. Germline V CDR1 and CDR2: SGHNT, YYREEE (reference sequence). Losses at the gene ends were 0 bases for V and 5 bases for J; bases not matched to a gene: 10. CDR3 length: 16 residues. The CDR3 reads CASSLGGLGRPETQYF. As DNA, the CDR3 is TGTGCCAGCAGCTTGGGTGGACTAGGGAGGCCGGAGACCCAGTACTTC. Supplemented by reference TRBV5-4 and TRBJ2-5, the full variable domain reads ETGVTQSPTHLIKTRGQQVTLRCSSQSGHNTVSWYQQALGQGPQFIFQYYREEENGRGNFPPRFSGLQFPNYSSELNVNALELDDSALYLCASSLGGLGRPETQYFGPGTRLLVL.